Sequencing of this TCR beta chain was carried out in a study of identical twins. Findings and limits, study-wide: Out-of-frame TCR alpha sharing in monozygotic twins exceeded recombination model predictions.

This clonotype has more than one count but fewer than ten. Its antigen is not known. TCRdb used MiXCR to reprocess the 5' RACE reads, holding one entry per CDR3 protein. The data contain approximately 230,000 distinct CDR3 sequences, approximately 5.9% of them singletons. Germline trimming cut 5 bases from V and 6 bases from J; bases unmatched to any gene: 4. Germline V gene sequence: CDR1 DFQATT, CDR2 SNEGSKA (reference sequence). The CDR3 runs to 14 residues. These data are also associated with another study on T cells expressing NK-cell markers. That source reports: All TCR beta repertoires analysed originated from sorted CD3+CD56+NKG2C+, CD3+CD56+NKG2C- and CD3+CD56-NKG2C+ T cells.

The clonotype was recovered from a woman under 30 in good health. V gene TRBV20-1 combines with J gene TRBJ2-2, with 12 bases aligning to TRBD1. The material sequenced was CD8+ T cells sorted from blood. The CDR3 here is CSAWDRGQAGELFF. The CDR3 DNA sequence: TGCAGTGCTTGGGACAGGGGGCAGGCCGGGGAGCTGTTTTTT.